This is a list of T cell receptor beta chains from one sample in a study of blood T cell repertoires in COVID-19. Here immunoSEQ multiplex PCR was the method, and the copy in TCRdb shows in-frame clones only, minus some. The table has fewer than 110,000 clones, 80% to 95% seen once. Material for sequencing was peripheral blood. Receptors were obtained from a woman in her twenties or thirties with acute or convalescent COVID-19. CDR3s include the opening cysteine and the closing phenylalanine or tryptophan. The order of the fields is D gene, clone size, J gene, V gene, CDR3 protein, CDR3 DNA. A D gene is named only where the DNA matches it firmly. Rows give clone size only sometimes, using once, few, many, or a class for an expanded clone.

TRBD2 | - | TRBJ2-1 | TRBV12-3/TRBV12-4 | CASSPAGRGGFF | TGTGCCAGCAGCCCAGCCGGCCGCGGGGGGTTCTTC
- | - | TRBJ1-2 | TRBV18 | CASSPDGTNYGYTF | TGTGCCAGCTCACCAGATGGGACAAACTATGGCTACACCTTC
TRBD2 | once | TRBJ2-5 | TRBV5-1 | CASSLRGSGGARLIETQYF | TGCGCCAGCAGCTTGAGGGGTAGCGGGGGGGCCCGACTGATCGAGACCCAGTACTTC
TRBD1 | - | TRBJ2-6 | TRBV18 | CASSPKTGQGVGVNVLTF | TGTGCCAGCTCACCAAAAACGGGACAGGGGGTGGGAGTCAACGTCCTGACTTTC
TRBD1 | - | TRBJ1-2 | TRBV28 | CASSQRTGDGYTF | TGTGCCAGCAGCCAGAGGACAGGTGATGGCTACACCTTC
- | - | TRBJ1-1 | TRBV7-9 | CASSLAFAGTEAFF | TGTGCCAGCAGCTTAGCTTTCGCAGGCACTGAAGCTTTCTTT
TRBD1 | - | TRBJ2-1 | TRBV6-5 | CASSLPDRERQFF | TGTGCCAGCAGCCTCCCCGACAGGGAACGGCAGTTCTTC
- | - | TRBJ2-7 | TRBV2 | CASSEGGGNYEQYF | TGTGCCAGCAGTGAAGGGGGCGGGAACTACGAGCAGTACTTC
- | - | TRBJ1-1 | TRBV11-1 | CASSLALRDTEAFF | TGTGCCAGCAGCTTAGCGCTAAGAGATACTGAAGCTTTCTTT
- | - | TRBJ2-1 | TRBV7-2 | CASSLSPGASEQFF | TGTGCCAGCAGCTTAAGCCCAGGGGCAAGTGAGCAGTTCTTC
- | - | TRBJ2-5 | TRBV28 | CASSGAVSQETQYF | TGTGCCAGCAGTGGGGCAGTTTCCCAAGAGACCCAGTACTTC
- | - | TRBJ2-7 | TRBV6-6 | CASSTRSEPGQYF | TGTGCCAGCAGCACGCGGTCCGAGCCGGGGCAGTACTTC
- | - | TRBJ1-4 | TRBV5-4 | CASSLGRGTNEKLFF | TGTGCCAGCAGCTTGGGGCGGGGGACCAATGAAAAACTGTTTTTT
- | - | TRBJ1-5 | TRBV30 | CAWRQPGQDQPQHF | TGTGCCTGGAGGCAACCGGGACAAGATCAGCCCCAGCATTTT
- | - | TRBJ1-1 | TRBV28 | CASSVTVPTEAFF | TGTGCCAGCAGTGTCACAGTGCCCACTGAAGCTTTCTTT
- | few | TRBJ1-5 | TRBV7-9 | CASGGQSNQPQHF | TGTGCCAGCGGCGGACAGTCGAATCAGCCCCAGCATTTT
- | - | TRBJ1-4 | TRBV4-1 | CASSQDPQGSYEKLFF | TGCGCCAGCAGCCAGGACCCCCAGGGGTCATATGAAAAACTGTTTTTT
- | - | TRBJ1-1 | TRBV7-2 | CASSPRNRWNTEAFF | TGTGCCAGCAGCCCAAGGAACAGATGGAACACTGAAGCTTTCTTT
- | - | TRBJ1-1 | TRBV20-1 | CSASPRGLTEAFF | TGCAGTGCTAGTCCCCGGGGACTCACTGAAGCTTTCTTT
- | once | TRBJ2-5 | TRBV7-2 | CASSLFRGETQYF | TGTGCCAGCAGCTTATTCAGGGGTGAGACCCAGTACTTC
TRBD2 | - | TRBJ2-2 | TRBV7-7 | CASRWTSGSGELFF | TGTGCTAGCAGATGGACTAGCGGAAGCGGGGAGCTGTTTTTT
TRBD1 | once | TRBJ1-6 | TRBV28 | CASTDRVSPLHF | TGTGCCAGCACCGACAGGGTTTCACCCCTCCACTTT
- | once | TRBJ1-2 | TRBV28 | CASSFAGFVYGYTF | TGTGCCAGCAGTTTCGCAGGGTTTGTCTATGGCTACACCTTC
- | - | TRBJ2-7 | TRBV28 | CASSPHRQTYEQYF | TGTGCCAGCAGTCCTCACAGACAGACCTACGAGCAGTACTTC
TRBD1 | once | TRBJ2-7 | TRBV7-2 | CASSSRQGSYEQYF | TGTGCCAGCAGCTCCCGACAGGGATCCTACGAGCAGTACTTC
- | - | TRBJ2-1 | TRBV12-2 | CASRAGLAARHNEQFF | TGTGCAAGTCGCGCCGGACTAGCGGCGAGACACAATGAGCAGTTCTTC
- | - | TRBJ2-7 | TRBV15 | CATSSPGRREHEQYF | TGTGCCACCAGCAGTCCGGGACGGAGGGAGCACGAGCAGTACTTC
- | - | TRBJ1-1 | TRBV11-2 | CASSLLGRVAFF | TGTGCCAGCAGCTTATTAGGCAGGGTGGCTTTCTTT
TRBD2 | - | TRBJ2-5 | TRBV6-2/TRBV6-3 | CASSRLAGVQETQYF | TGTGCCAGCAGTCGACTAGCGGGGGTCCAAGAGACCCAGTACTTC
TRBD2 | - | TRBJ2-2 | TRBV15 | CATSRGGGTGELFF | TGTGCCACCAGCAGGGGGGGAGGGACCGGGGAGCTGTTTTTT
- | - | TRBJ1-2 | TRBV29-1 | CSVEDYSQARGYTF | TGCAGCGTTGAAGATTACAGCCAGGCCCGTGGCTACACCTTC
TRBD1 | - | TRBJ1-4 | TRBV5-5 | CASSLRGRGEKLFF | TGTGCCAGCAGCTTGAGGGGGCGCGGTGAAAAACTGTTTTTT
TRBD1 | - | TRBJ2-7 | TRBV5-5 | CASSSDRGQWYEQYF | TGTGCCAGCAGCTCGGACAGGGGGCAGTGGTACGAGCAGTACTTC
TRBD2 | - | TRBJ2-1 | TRBV3-1/TRBV3-2 | CASSQGLAGYYEQFF | TGTGCCAGCAGCCAGGGACTAGCGGGGTATTATGAGCAGTTCTTC
TRBD1 | - | TRBJ1-1 | TRBV4-3 | CASSHLDRDGTEAFF | TGCGCCAGCAGCCACCTCGACAGGGATGGCACTGAAGCTTTCTTT
- | - | TRBJ2-3 | TRBV4-3 | CASSHAGIMDQGTDTQYF | TGCGCCAGCAGCCATGCGGGCATCATGGACCAAGGCACAGATACGCAGTATTTT
TRBD2 | - | TRBJ2-7 | TRBV27 | CASSLSSPRGSGGAYEQYF | TGTGCCAGCAGTTTATCGTCCCCTCGGGGGAGCGGGGGTGCCTACGAGCAGTACTTC
TRBD2 | - | TRBJ2-3 | TRBV5-1 | CASSPGGLAGADTQYF | TGCGCCAGCAGCCCAGGGGGGCTAGCGGGAGCAGATACGCAGTATTTT